The 31 T cell receptor beta chains in this list originate from one sample, sequenced in a study of blood T cells in healthy people across ages. The authors ran a second PCR of about 6 to 11 cycles using a sample-barcoded 5' primer and a J-beta primer mix. Each CDR3 protein gets one entry after TCRdb re-called the 5' RACE reads with MiXCR. The table shows 1,500,000 or so distinct CDR3 sequences, with 40% to 45% occurring only once. The specimen sequenced was blood. The receptors stem from a woman under 30 in good health.

This rearrangement joins TRBV2 to TRBJ2-1; 11 bases align to TRBD2. The ends lost 3 bases at V and 5 bases at J; junction bases unmatched: 3. Germline lookup yields CDR1 SNHLY and CDR2 FYNNEI. This CDR3 is 15 amino acids long. CDR3 sequence reads: CASSEGTSGHNEQFF. Written as DNA, the CDR3 is TGTGCCAGCAGTGAGGGGACTAGCGGACACAATGAGCAGTTCTTC.

The J gene is TRBJ2-3, the V gene TRBV30, with D possibly TRBD2 on 6 matching bases. Trimming shortened V by 0 bases and J by 1 base, and 14 bases separated the two germline ends. Germline V gene lookup returns CDR1 GTSNPN and CDR2 SVGIG (reference sequence). This CDR3 has 16 amino acids. The CDR3 is CAWSVGLAPGTDTQYF. The CDR3 DNA reads as TGTGCCTGGAGTGTCGGGCTAGCGCCGGGCACAGATACGCAGTATTTT.

This chain joins TRBV20-1 and TRBJ2-2, with D perhaps TRBD1 or TRBD2 (5 bases each). Deletions cut 5 bases from V and 4 bases from J, with 17 bases between. CDR1 and CDR2 from the germline V gene are DFQATT and SNEGSKA (reference sequence). This CDR3 is built from 15 residues. CDR3 loop: CSAGLGVVGTGELFF. CDR3 DNA sequence: TGCAGTGCTGGCCTGGGGGTCGTCGGCACCGGGGAGCTGTTTTTT.

The chain recombines TRBV18 with TRBJ1-1; D call uncertain. This CDR3 contains 16 residues. Germline V gene data show CDR1 as KGHSH and CDR2 as LQKENI. Between the trimmed V and J ends, which lost 1 base and 1 base, there was a span of 13 bases. The CDR3 reads CASSPQGVQKNTEAFF. In DNA, the CDR3 is TGTGCCAGCTCACCACAGGGAGTACAGAAGAACACTGAAGCTTTCTTT.

This clonotype was counted only a few times. The chain uses TRBV12-3 or TRBV12-4 and TRBJ2-2; D uncertain. The V and J ends lost 6 bases and 3 bases respectively, with 14 bases between them. This CDR3 is built from 15 residues. CDR3 nucleotides: TGTGCCAGCAGCGCGACGGCCTTGGACACCGGGGAGCTGTTTTTT. Its translation is CASSATALDTGELFF.

The chain combines TRBV10-3 with TRBJ2-2; D not resolved. This CDR3 is built from 13 residues. The germline V and J ends were trimmed by 6 bases and 6 bases, with 11 bases remaining between them. Per germline, CDR1 ENHRY and CDR2 SYGVKD. This chain's CDR3 is CAISANPSGELFF. The CDR3 nucleotides read TGTGCCATCAGCGCAAACCCATCCGGGGAGCTGTTTTTT.

This clonotype was recorded a few times. The V call is TRBV4-2, the J call TRBJ2-1; no reliable D call. Per the germline V gene, CDR1 is LGHNA and CDR2 is YNFKEQ. V was trimmed by 1 base and J by 4 bases, leaving 8 bases between them. This CDR3 has 14 amino acids. CDR3 amino acids: CASSQADGYNEQFF. DNA for the CDR3: TGTGCCAGCAGCCAAGCAGACGGATACAATGAGCAGTTCTTC.

This chain links TRBV7-2 with TRBJ2-6, with 12 bases that match TRBD1. Losses at the gene ends were 4 bases for V and 3 bases for J; bases not matched to a gene: 7. The CDR3 contains 18 residues. Germline V lookup: CDR1 SGHTA, CDR2 FQGNSA. Written as DNA, the CDR3 is TGTGCCAGCAGCTCGGGACAGGGGGCGCTTCGTGGGGCCAACGTCCTGACTTTC. Residues: CASSSGQGALRGANVLTF.

CDR3 protein: CASRGRIQETQYF. DNA of the CDR3: TGTGCCAGCAGGGGACGGATCCAAGAGACCCAGTACTTC. J is TRBJ2-5 and V is TRBV28, with D perhaps matching TRBD1 or TRBD2 (5 bases each). This CDR3 spans 13 amino acids. Deletions cut 6 bases from V and 1 base from J, with 9 bases between. Germline values: CDR1 MDHEN, CDR2 SYDVKM.

The chain links TRBV7-9 to TRBJ2-1; 9 bases are a match to TRBD1. The CDR3 has 16 residues. The V gene end was trimmed by 5 bases and the J gene end by 4 bases; junction bases not matched to a gene: 9. The V gene's germline CDR1 is SEHNR and CDR2 FQNEAQ (reference sequence). The CDR3 loop reads CASSTITGTGYNEQFF. CDR3 bases: TGTGCCAGCAGCACAATTACAGGGACAGGGTACAATGAGCAGTTCTTC.

The J gene is TRBJ2-7, the V gene TRBV6-2 or TRBV6-3; D may match TRBD1 or TRBD2 (5 bases each). The germline V gene has CDR1 MNHEY and CDR2 SVGEGT. The CDR3 sequence is 18 residues long. V was pared by 6 bases and J by 3 bases, with 27 bases between. DNA of the CDR3: TGTGCCAGCAGAAGCGCCGGGACCCACGCCCCTTCTTACTACGAGCAGTACTTC. Translation: CASRSAGTHAPSYYEQYF.

In its sample, this clonotype was seen a few times. This sequence joins TRBV2 and TRBJ2-7; D tentatively reads TRBD1 or TRBD2 (5 bases each). Trimming stripped 6 bases from V and 6 bases from J, with 12 bases between. The V gene's germline CDR1 is SNHLY and CDR2 FYNNEI. CDR3 length equals 12 residues. The CDR3 DNA reads as TGTGCCAGCAGGGGGGACGGGATCGAGCAGTACTTC. This translates into CASRGDGIEQYF.

This clonotype has a handful of counts. This sequence joins TRBV24-1 and TRBJ2-5; maybe TRBD1 (6 bases). In germline, CDR1 is KGHDR, CDR2 SFDVKD. V was clipped by 1 base and J by 6 bases, with 14 bases between them. There are 15 residues in the CDR3. The CDR3 DNA reads TGTGCCACCAGTGATTTTGCACAGGGTGGGCAGACCCAGTACTTC. It yields the protein CATSDFAQGGQTQYF.

The chain has TRBV3-1 and TRBJ1-1; weak D call: TRBD1 (6 bases). Germline V gene sequence: CDR1 LGHDT, CDR2 YNNKEL (reference sequence). The CDR3 runs 17 residues. V shed 4 bases and J shed 5 bases, with 23 bases lying between them. In DNA form, the CDR3 reads TGTGCCAGCAGCCCGTACTATGGACAGTTGTTAGGAACTGAAGCTTTCTTT. Translated: CASSPYYGQLLGTEAFF.

J is TRBJ1-1 and V is TRBV19, with 7 nucleotides matching TRBD1. This CDR3 comprises 13 residues. J was trimmed by 6 bases and V by 6 bases; bases with no gene match: 7. The germline gives CDR1 LNHDA, CDR2 SQIVND (reference sequence). CDR3: CASSRTGVAEAFF. The DNA for the CDR3 is TGTGCCAGTAGCCGAACAGGGGTCGCTGAAGCTTTCTTT.

This clonotype came up a few times. The J gene is TRBJ1-5, the V gene TRBV5-6, with D hard to call. Germline V gene lookup returns CDR1 SGHDT and CDR2 YYEEEE. The germline V and J ends were trimmed by 4 bases and 6 bases, with 14 bases remaining between them. The CDR3 is 14 amino acids. The CDR3 sequence: CASSLSSSGQPQHF. In DNA form, the CDR3 reads TGTGCCAGCAGCCTCAGTAGTTCGGGTCAGCCCCAGCATTTT.

There are a few counts of this clonotype. A read error may be the cause here, since a much bigger clone is one base away. This chain links TRBV12-3 or TRBV12-4 with TRBJ2-7, with D perhaps matching TRBD1 or TRBD2 (5 bases each). The germline V and J ends were trimmed by 7 bases and 7 bases, with 26 bases remaining between them. The CDR3 is 16 residues long. CDR3 sequence: CASNYRWRGAYNEQYF. The DNA of the CDR3 is TGTGCCAGCAATTACCGATGGCGAGGGGCCTACAATGAGCAGTACTTC.

The J gene is TRBJ2-1, the V gene TRBV4-3, with D perhaps TRBD2 (7 bases). Germline V CDR1 and CDR2: LGHNA, YSLEER. There are 16 residues in the CDR3. Trimming left V 2 bases short and J 4 bases short, with 15 bases between. CDR3 residues: CASSQSGASGYNEQFF. DNA of the CDR3: TGCGCCAGCAGCCAATCGGGGGCTAGCGGTTACAATGAGCAGTTCTTC.

This clonotype was found a few times. The rearrangement joins TRBV2 to TRBJ1-2; D remains unclear. Germline V gene lookup returns CDR1 SNHLY and CDR2 FYNNEI. Trimming pared 3 bases from V and 3 bases from J, leaving 11 bases between. There are 14 residues in the CDR3. The chain's CDR3 is CASSDDLVYYGYTF. CDR3 bases: TGTGCCAGCAGTGACGACCTAGTATACTATGGCTACACCTTC.

The genes are TRBV20-1 and TRBJ2-3, with D perhaps TRBD1 (5 bases). The CDR3 contains 14 residues. Germline V gives CDR1 DFQATT, CDR2 SNEGSKA (reference sequence). V dropped 6 bases and J dropped 1 base, with 14 bases sitting between them. In DNA, the CDR3 is TGCAGTGCCAGTACAGGACCCGGCACAGATACGCAGTATTTT. Protein sequence: CSASTGPGTDTQYF.

This sequence joins TRBV7-8 and TRBJ1-1, with 9 bases that match TRBD1. J gave up 4 bases and V 2 bases, and 8 bases lay outside the gene matches. CDR1 SGHVS and CDR2 FQNEAQ come from the germline V gene. The CDR3 covers 16 residues. In nucleotides, the CDR3 is TGTGCCAGCAGCTTACCCCGGACAGGGGCTAGCACTGAAGCTTTCTTT. This sequence encodes CASSLPRTGASTEAFF.

The table lists this clonotype with a few counts. This chain uses TRBV6-6 with TRBJ2-1; TRBD2 agrees at 8 bases. The CDR3 sequence is 17 residues long. Per the germline V gene, CDR1 is MNHNY and CDR2 is SVGAGI (reference sequence). The trim removed 4 bases at V and 0 bases at J, leaving 8 bases unmatched. The DNA of the CDR3 is TGTGCCAGCAGTTCCGGGACTAGATATAGCTCCTACAATGAGCAGTTCTTC. This translates into CASSSGTRYSSYNEQFF.

This clonotype has a handful of counts. The J gene is TRBJ2-5, the V gene TRBV7-2; D is undetermined. Germline assignment: CDR1 SGHTA and CDR2 FQGNSA. V was trimmed by 0 bases and J by 1 base, leaving 6 bases between them. The length of the CDR3 is 14 residues. The chain's CDR3 is CASSLAAVQETQYF. The DNA of the CDR3 is TGTGCCAGCAGCTTAGCGGCAGTCCAAGAGACCCAGTACTTC.

V and J are TRBV6-1 and TRBJ1-1; D perhaps matches TRBD1 (6 bases). V was pared by 4 bases and J by 0 bases, with 9 bases between. This CDR3 spans 14 amino acids. The germline V gene encodes CDR1 MNHNS and CDR2 SASEGT. The CDR3 nucleotides read TGTGCCAGCAGTGCCAAGGGGGTGAACACTGAAGCTTTCTTT. This codes for CASSAKGVNTEAFF.

V is TRBV20-1 and J is TRBJ2-5, with D perhaps TRBD1 or TRBD2 (5 bases each). This CDR3 is built from 12 residues. Germline lookup yields CDR1 DFQATT and CDR2 SNEGSKA (reference sequence). Trimming shortened V by 3 bases and J by 5 bases, and 10 bases separated the two germline ends. CDR3 bases: TGCAGTGCTAGGTGGGGGACCGAGACCCAGTACTTC. This codes for CSARWGTETQYF.

This clonotype came up many times. This sequence joins TRBV5-1 and TRBJ2-7, with 7 positions matching TRBD1. CDR3 length: 15 amino acids. J was trimmed by 2 bases and V by 4 bases; bases with no gene match: 9. Per the germline V gene, CDR1 is SGHRS and CDR2 is YFSETQ. The DNA of the CDR3 is TGCGCCAGCAGCATGACAGGGCTTCGCACCTACGAGCAGTACTTC. It yields the protein CASSMTGLRTYEQYF. Full variable domain (outside the CDR3, taken from reference TRBV5-1 and TRBJ2-7): KAGVTQTPRYLIKTRGQQVTLSCSPISGHRSVSWYQQTPGQGLQFLFEYFSETQRNKGNFPGRFSGRQFSNSRSEMNVSTLELGDSALYLCASSMTGLRTYEQYFGPGTRLTVT.

This clonotype was detected only a few times. J is TRBJ2-6 and V is TRBV4-2; 10 nucleotides match TRBD2. CDR1 and CDR2 from the germline V gene are LGHNA and YNFKEQ. The CDR3 sequence is 18 residues long. With 2 bases clipped from V and 2 bases from J, the junction kept 6 bases outside the gene matches. The CDR3 protein is CASSQRLAGEAGANVLTF. The CDR3 DNA sequence: TGTGCCAGCAGCCAACGCCTAGCGGGAGAAGCTGGGGCCAACGTCCTGACTTTC.

This chain connects TRBV29-1 to TRBJ2-7; tentatively, D is TRBD1 or TRBD2 (5 bases each). Germline V lookup: CDR1 SQVTM, CDR2 ANQGSEA. Trimming cost V 4 bases and J 2 bases, with 12 bases left between them. This CDR3 spans 13 amino acids. This CDR3 is CSVARGRAYEQYF. CDR3 coding DNA: TGCAGCGTTGCCCGGGGCAGGGCCTACGAGCAGTACTTC.

The chain links TRBV20-1 to TRBJ2-1, with TRBD2 matching over 10 bases. CDR1 and CDR2 (germline): DFQATT, SNEGSKA (reference sequence). J gave up 9 bases and V 2 bases, and 7 bases lay outside the gene matches. This CDR3 comprises 14 residues. CDR3 residues: CSARWLAGVGEQFF. CDR3 DNA sequence: TGCAGTGCTAGATGGCTAGCGGGGGTGGGTGAGCAGTTCTTC.

This sequence joins TRBV6-5 and TRBJ1-5; no definite D call. This CDR3 comprises 16 residues. Looked up from germline, CDR1 is MNHEY and CDR2 is SVGAGI. The ends were cut back, 2 bases at V and 2 bases at J, with 13 bases in the middle. In nucleotides, the CDR3 is TGTGCCAGCAGTTACACTAGCGGGCGCCGCAATCAGCCCCAGCATTTT. It specifies CASSYTSGRRNQPQHF.

Only a few counts were recorded for this clonotype. This chain uses TRBV12-3 or TRBV12-4 with TRBJ1-2; 7 bases fit TRBD1. The CDR3 has 14 amino acids. V shed 5 bases, J shed 6 bases, and the junction held 9 bases outside the gene matches. This chain's CDR3 is CASSRQGPLDGYTF. The CDR3 DNA sequence: TGTGCCAGCAGTAGACAGGGACCTTTAGATGGCTACACCTTC.